The TCR beta chain described here comes from a study of read filtering for tumor transcriptome and immune sequencing. The table lists this clonotype with many counts. Its antigen is currently unknown. This library used roughly 430 ng RNA and molecular barcoded adaptors spanning alpha/delta and beta/gamma chains. TCRdb itself ran the reads through MiXCR, one entry per CDR3 protein. The sample lists 39,000 or so distinct CDR3 sequences, around an eighth occurring once. The study's findings and limits: IR-seq and RNA-seq agreed better without single-read clonotypes.

Germline lookup yields CDR1 MNHEY and CDR2 SVGAGI. Trimming removed 7 bases from V and 5 bases from J, with 18 bases in between. The CDR3 runs 15 residues. The sequenced sample consisted of a population of CD138-negative cells sorted from bone marrow. The TCR was taken from a donor at least 40 years old with multiple myeloma. This chain joins TRBV6-5 and TRBJ2-1, with D unresolved. The CDR3 loop is CASKRYSGTDNEQFF. The CDR3 region has the DNA TGTGCCAGCAAAAGGTACTCGGGTACAGACAATGAGCAGTTCTTC.